Reported below is one T cell receptor (beta chain). Its antigen remains unknown. The record originates from a study of T cell responses to AZD1222 COVID-19 vaccine. Trimming cost V 6 bases and J 7 bases; bases outside gene matches: 4. There are 12 residues in the CDR3. Germline assignment: CDR1 KGHSH and CDR2 LQKENI. Study-level findings and limits: Reportedly, close to half of spike-specific TCRs are directed against unmutated variant regions.

TCRdb keeps only in-frame clones here, not all; method: immunoSEQ multiplex PCR. The sample consists of around 160,000 clones, around 83% of them appearing once. This receptor was identified in an adult in good health. The chain recombines TRBV18 with TRBJ1-1; 8 positions agree with TRBD1. Here the sequenced sample was peripheral blood, taken on day 0 of MenACWY control vaccination. The CDR3 spells CASSRDRGEAFF. DNA for the CDR3: TGTGCCAGCTCGCGTGACAGGGGTGAAGCTTTCTTT.